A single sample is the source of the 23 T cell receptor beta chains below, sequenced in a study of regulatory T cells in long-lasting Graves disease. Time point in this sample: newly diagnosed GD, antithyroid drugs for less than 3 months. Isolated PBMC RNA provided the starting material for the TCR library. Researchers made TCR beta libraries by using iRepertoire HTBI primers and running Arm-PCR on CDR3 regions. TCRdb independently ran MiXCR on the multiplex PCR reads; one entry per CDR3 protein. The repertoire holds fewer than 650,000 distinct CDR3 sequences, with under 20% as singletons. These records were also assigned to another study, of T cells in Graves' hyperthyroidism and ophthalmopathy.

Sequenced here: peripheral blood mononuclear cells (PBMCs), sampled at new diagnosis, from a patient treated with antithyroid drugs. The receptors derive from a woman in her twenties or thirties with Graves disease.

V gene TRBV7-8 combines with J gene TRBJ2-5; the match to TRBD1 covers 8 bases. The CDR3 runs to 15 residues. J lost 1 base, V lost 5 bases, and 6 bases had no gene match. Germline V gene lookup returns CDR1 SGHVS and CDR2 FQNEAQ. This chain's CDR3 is CASSLGQVVQETQYF. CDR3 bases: TGTGCCAGCAGCCTGGGACAGGTCGTCCAAGAGACCCAGTACTTC.

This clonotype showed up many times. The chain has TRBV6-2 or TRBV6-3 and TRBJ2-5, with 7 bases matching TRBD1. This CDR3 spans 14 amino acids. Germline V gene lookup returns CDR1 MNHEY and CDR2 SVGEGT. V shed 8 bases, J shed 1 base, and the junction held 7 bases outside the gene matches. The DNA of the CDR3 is TGTGCCAGCCGGCTACGGGACAGCCAAGAGACCCAGTACTTC. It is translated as CASRLRDSQETQYF.

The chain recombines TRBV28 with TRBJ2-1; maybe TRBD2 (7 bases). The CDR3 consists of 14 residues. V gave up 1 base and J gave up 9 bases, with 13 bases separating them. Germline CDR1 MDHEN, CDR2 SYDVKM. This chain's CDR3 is CASSLSRGGAEQFF. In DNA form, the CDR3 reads TGTGCCAGCAGTTTATCCCGAGGGGGGGCTGAGCAGTTCTTC.

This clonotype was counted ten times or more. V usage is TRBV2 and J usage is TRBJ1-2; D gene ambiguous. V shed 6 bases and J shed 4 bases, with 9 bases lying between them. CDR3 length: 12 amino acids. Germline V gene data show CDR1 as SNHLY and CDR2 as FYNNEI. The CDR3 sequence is CASRLDLYGYTF. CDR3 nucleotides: TGTGCCAGCAGACTGGATCTCTATGGCTACACCTTC. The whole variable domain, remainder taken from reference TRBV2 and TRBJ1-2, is EPEVTQTPSHQVTQMGQEVILRCVPISNHLYFYWYRQILGQKVEFLVSFYNNEISEKSEIFDDQFSVERPDGSNFTLKIRSTKLEDSAMYFCASRLDLYGYTFGSGTRLTVV.

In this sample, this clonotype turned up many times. CDR3 in DNA: TGTGCCAGCAGCTTTGGACAGGCGAATCAGCCCCAGCATTTT. The encoded protein is CASSFGQANQPQHF. This chain connects TRBV11-2 to TRBJ1-5; 7 positions match TRBD1. This CDR3 is built from 14 residues. Unmatched junction bases numbered 3, after V lost 3 bases and J lost 4 bases. The V gene's germline CDR1 is SGHAT and CDR2 FQNNGV.

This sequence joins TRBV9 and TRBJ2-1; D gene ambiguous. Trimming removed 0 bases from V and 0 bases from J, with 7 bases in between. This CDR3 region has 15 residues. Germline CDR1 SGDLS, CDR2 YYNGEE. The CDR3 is CASSVDQLSYNEQFF. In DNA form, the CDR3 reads TGTGCCAGCAGCGTAGATCAGCTCTCCTACAATGAGCAGTTCTTC.

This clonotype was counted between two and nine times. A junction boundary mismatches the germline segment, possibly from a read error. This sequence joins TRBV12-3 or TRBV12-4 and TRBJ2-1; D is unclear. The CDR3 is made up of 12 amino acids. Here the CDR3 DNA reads TGTGCCGGCAGTTCCGGCACCAATGAGCAGTTCTTC. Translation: CAGSSGTNEQFF.

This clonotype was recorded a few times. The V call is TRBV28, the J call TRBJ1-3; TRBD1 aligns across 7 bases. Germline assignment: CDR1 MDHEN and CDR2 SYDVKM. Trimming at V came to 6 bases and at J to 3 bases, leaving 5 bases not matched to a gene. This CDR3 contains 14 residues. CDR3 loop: CASSLDRVGNTIYF. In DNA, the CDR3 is TGTGCCAGCAGCCTTGACAGGGTTGGAAACACCATATATTTT.

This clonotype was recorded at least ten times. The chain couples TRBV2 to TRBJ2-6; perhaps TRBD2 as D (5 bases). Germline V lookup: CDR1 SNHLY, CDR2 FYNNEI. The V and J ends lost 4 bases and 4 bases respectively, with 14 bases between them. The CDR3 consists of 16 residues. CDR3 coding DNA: TGTGCCAGCAGTGGGTTGGGAGAGTCCGGGGCCAACGTCCTGACTTTC. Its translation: CASSGLGESGANVLTF. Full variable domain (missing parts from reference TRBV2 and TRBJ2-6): EPEVTQTPSHQVTQMGQEVILRCVPISNHLYFYWYRQILGQKVEFLVSFYNNEISEKSEIFDDQFSVERPDGSNFTLKIRSTKLEDSAMYFCASSGLGESGANVLTFGAGSRLTVL.

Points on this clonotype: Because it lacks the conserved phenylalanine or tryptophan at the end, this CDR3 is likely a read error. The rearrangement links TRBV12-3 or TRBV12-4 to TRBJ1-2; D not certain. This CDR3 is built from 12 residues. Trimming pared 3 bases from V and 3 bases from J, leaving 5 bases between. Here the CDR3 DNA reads TGTGCCAGCAGTTTTGGGCACTATGGCTACACCCTC. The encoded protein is CASSFGHYGYTL.

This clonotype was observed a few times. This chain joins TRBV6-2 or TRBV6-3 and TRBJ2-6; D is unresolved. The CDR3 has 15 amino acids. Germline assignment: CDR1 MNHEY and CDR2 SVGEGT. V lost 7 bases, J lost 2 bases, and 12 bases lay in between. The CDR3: CASTADGPGANVLTF. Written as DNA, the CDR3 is TGTGCCAGCACCGCCGACGGCCCTGGGGCCAACGTCCTGACTTTC.

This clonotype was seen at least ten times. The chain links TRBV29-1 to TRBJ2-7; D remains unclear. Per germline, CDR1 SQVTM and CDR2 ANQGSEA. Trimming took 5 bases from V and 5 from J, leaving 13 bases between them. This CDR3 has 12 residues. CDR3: CSVFDVADEQYF. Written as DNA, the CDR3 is TGCAGCGTTTTCGACGTGGCGGACGAGCAGTACTTC.

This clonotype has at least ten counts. The CDR3 loop reads CAWSVGQGNTEAFF. For the CDR3, the DNA is TGTGCCTGGAGTGTAGGACAGGGGAACACTGAAGCTTTCTTT. V gene TRBV30 combines with J gene TRBJ1-1; TRBD1 agrees at 8 bases. The V gene's germline CDR1 is GTSNPN and CDR2 SVGIG (reference sequence). V lost 0 bases and J lost 1; bases outside the gene matches: 1. The CDR3 runs 14 residues.

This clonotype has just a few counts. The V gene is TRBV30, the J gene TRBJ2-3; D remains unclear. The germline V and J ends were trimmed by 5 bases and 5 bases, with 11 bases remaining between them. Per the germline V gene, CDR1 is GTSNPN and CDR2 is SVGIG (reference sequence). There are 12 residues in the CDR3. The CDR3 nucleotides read TGTGCCTGGGGTAACCTGGAAGATACGCAGTATTTT. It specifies CAWGNLEDTQYF.

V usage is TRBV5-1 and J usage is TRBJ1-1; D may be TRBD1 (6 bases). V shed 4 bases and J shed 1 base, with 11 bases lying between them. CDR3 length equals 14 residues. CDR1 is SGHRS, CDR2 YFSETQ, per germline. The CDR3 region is CASSRSGANTEAFF. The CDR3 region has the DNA TGCGCCAGCAGCCGCTCGGGGGCGAACACTGAAGCTTTCTTT.

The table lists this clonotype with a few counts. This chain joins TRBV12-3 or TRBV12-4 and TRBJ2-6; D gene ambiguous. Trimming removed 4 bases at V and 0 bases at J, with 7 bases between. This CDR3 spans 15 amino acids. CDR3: CASSWLTSGANVLTF. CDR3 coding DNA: TGTGCCAGCAGTTGGTTAACCTCTGGGGCCAACGTCCTGACTTTC.

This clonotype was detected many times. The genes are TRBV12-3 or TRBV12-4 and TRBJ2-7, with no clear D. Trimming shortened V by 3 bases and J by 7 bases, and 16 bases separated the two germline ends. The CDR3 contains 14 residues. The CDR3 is CASSFLTPPGEQYF. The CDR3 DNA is TGTGCCAGCAGTTTCCTGACTCCTCCTGGTGAGCAGTACTTC.

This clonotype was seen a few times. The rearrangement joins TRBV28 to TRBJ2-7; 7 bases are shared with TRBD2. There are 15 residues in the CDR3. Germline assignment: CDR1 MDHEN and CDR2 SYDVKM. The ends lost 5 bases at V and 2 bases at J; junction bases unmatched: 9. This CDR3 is CASSGVRGSPYEQYF. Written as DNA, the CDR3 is TGTGCCAGCAGTGGAGTGCGGGGGTCCCCCTACGAGCAGTACTTC.

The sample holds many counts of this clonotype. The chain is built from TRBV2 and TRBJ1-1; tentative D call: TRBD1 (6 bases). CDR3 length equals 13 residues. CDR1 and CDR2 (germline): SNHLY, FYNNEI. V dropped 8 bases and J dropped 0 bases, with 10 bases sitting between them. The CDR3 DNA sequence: TGTGCCAGCCAAAGACAGGTGAACACTGAAGCTTTCTTT. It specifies CASQRQVNTEAFF.

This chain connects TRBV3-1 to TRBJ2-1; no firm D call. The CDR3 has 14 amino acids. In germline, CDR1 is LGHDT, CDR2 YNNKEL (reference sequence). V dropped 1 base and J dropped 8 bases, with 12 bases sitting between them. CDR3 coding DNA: TGTGCCAGCAGCCAAGGTCCGGACCTCTATGAGCAGTTCTTC. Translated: CASSQGPDLYEQFF.

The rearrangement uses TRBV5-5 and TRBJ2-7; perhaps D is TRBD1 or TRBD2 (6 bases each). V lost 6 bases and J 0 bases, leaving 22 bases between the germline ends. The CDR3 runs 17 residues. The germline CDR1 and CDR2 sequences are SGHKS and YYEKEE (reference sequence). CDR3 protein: CASTSFRSGGPSYEQYF. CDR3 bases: TGTGCCAGCACCAGCTTCAGGAGTGGGGGGCCCTCCTACGAGCAGTACTTC.

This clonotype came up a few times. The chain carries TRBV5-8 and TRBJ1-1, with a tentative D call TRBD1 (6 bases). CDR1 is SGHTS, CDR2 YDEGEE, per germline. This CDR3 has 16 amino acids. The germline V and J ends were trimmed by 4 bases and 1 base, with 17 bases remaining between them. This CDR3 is CASSRYLGAQNTEAFF. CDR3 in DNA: TGTGCCAGCAGCCGATACCTGGGGGCGCAGAACACTGAAGCTTTCTTT.

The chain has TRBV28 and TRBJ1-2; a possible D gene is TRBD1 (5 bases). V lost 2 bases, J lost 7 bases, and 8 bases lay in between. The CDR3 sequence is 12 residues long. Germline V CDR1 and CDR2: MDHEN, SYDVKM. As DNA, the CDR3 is TGTGCCAGCAGTTTAGGCAGGGCTGGCTACACCTTC. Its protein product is CASSLGRAGYTF.